This section outlines one T cell receptor beta chain sequence together with its context. No antigen is known for it. One junction end does not reproduce the germline sequence, and a read error may be involved. CDR3 length: 15 amino acids. Germline V lookup: CDR1 SSHAT, CDR2 FNYEAQ (reference sequence). The sample comes from a study of shared clonotypes between healthy human individuals. The study's findings and limits: Naive CD4 clonotypes were shared across a few donors at 4.5% to 6%. Clonotypes which were not shared had lower generation probabilities than clonotypes that all four donors shared.

Under the authors' procedure: As immunoSEQ supplied junction-only sequences (without quality scores), filtering differed. Sequencing used immunoSEQ multiplex PCR; TCRdb keeps in-frame clones, though not all of them. From that table come the V and J calls and clone size; the DNA was used to work out D and trimming. The repertoire holds 2 million or so clones, with over 85% as singletons. In the naive CD8 group, cells lacked CD45RO and were positively selected for CCR7, so terminally differentiated effector memory CD45RA+ cells were left out. Sequencing input: naive CD8+ T cells sorted from blood. This TCR was sampled from a man younger than 30 in good health. The chain employs TRBV7-7 and TRBJ2-3; a possible D gene is TRBD2 (5 bases). The CDR3 DNA follows: TGTGCTAGCAGCTTAGAACTCGGGGTTGGGGATGAGCAGTATTTT. Amino acid sequence: CASSLELGVGDEQYF.